The present entry profiles one TCR beta chain with its context. Antigen: not known. The PCR had 60 Vbeta and 13 Jbeta primers. The method was immunoSEQ multiplex PCR; TCRdb's version includes in-frame clones alone and lacks a portion of them. The data contain roughly 200,000 clones, around 89% of them singletons. The length of the CDR3 is 15 residues. Germline V gives CDR1 MNHNS, CDR2 SASEGT. The sample comes from a study of cytomegalovirus exposure and HLA in healthy donors. General study results and limits: Later on, an analysis found that several of the most significant clusters appeared to be linked to common viral pathogens, which included parvovirus B19.

The clonotype was recovered from a woman younger than 30 in good health and CMV-seronegative. The chain joins TRBV6-1 to TRBJ2-5; D possibly corresponds to TRBD2 (7 bases). The J call could be wrong; TRBJ2-7 is a better fit for the DNA end. Source material: PBMCs. The CDR3 protein is CASEEGGRRLNEQYF. Written as DNA, the CDR3 is TGTGCCAGCGAGGAGGGGGGGCGTAGGTTGAACGAGCAGTACTTC.